This T cell receptor (beta chain) was identified during a study of blood T cells in healthy people across ages (dated by TCRdb to between 2014 and 2016). About the full investigation: Template switching captured roughly one uniquely barcoded TCR beta cDNA molecule per two T cells in model experiments. Age-related changes in TCR beta repertoire diversity were measured in the study by deep sequencing normalized with unique cDNA molecular identifiers. Donors were grouped into four age groups: young (average 16 years), middle-aged (around 39), aged (about 60) and long-lived (approximately 81). Two additional independent replicas of 1 million unique cDNA reads from the same blood draw were analyzed for two donors (one aged 18 to 29 and one aged 80 or older).

Library preparation used 5' RACE. The reads were generated on an Illumina HiSeq 2500. The second PCR ran for roughly 7 to 11 cycles and used a J-beta primer mix along with a sample-barcoded 5' primer. A unique molecular identifier was introduced onto each TCR beta cDNA molecule by a template-switch 5' adaptor carrying 12 random nucleotides. At least 3 million CDR3-containing paired-end reads were obtained from each sample. First-strand cDNA synthesis was performed from all RNA using the Mint cDNA synthesis kit, with priming by a TRBC-specific oligonucleotide. All cDNA was treated with uracil-DNA glycosylase and then went through a first 18-cycle PCR with the universal primers M1SS and BC2_uni_R. As for the original processing: For normalization, 1 million high-quality reads, each with a distinct molecular identifier, were randomly selected from each sample. Reads with shared molecular identifiers were discarded instead of being binned into consensus sequences. MiTCR, set to a Q25 quality threshold and the strictest error-elimination algorithm, was used for CDR3 identification, clonotype clustering and error correction. A nonparametric unseen species model using Euler transformation provided a lower-bound estimate of total TCR beta diversity. Through fastp at Q25 and MiXCR, TCRdb rebuilt clones from the public reads, retaining in-frame beta chains. Duplicate CDR3 protein sequences are folded into a single record with the most common DNA and genes. Clone size and V and J calls follow TCRdb, not the original study. This sample is represented by about 1 million distinct CDR3 sequences; less than 25% of them were singletons. The ten largest make up around 0.75% of the sample.

What the authors observed across the whole study: Donor CMV infection status was unknown, potentially confounding age-related changes in expanded clonotypes. Since profiling was done on bulk unsorted PBMCs, naive and antigen-experienced compartments could not be conclusively compared. The percentage of naive T cells measured by flow cytometry correlated strongly with observed TCR beta diversity. Estimates of total diversity based on one million sequenced T cells were considered lower bounds and underestimates. Compared with the aged group, the long-lived group had more naive CD4+ T cells, fewer expanded clones and increased TCR diversity, a pattern suggesting age selection. As age increased, observed TCR beta diversity per million T cells dropped in a roughly linear way, and a significant reduction was already evident by age 40.

Spanning cysteine to phenylalanine, the CDR3 consists of 18 amino acids. Here the CDR3 DNA is all that survives: 54 bases in frame from base 1. Based on the germline V gene, the CDR1 and CDR2 sequences are MDHEN and SYDVKM. Trimmed from V: 7 bases; trimmed from J: 2 bases; junction bases lacking a gene match: 13. With regard to this clonotype: What this receptor recognizes is not known. Base qualities are not provided; no much larger clone lies one nucleotide away.

Systemically healthy Caucasian individuals from Russia, some 40 in total and aged roughly 6 to 100 years, were included as donors. Roughly 11 milliliters of peripheral blood were drawn from each donor into EDTA-treated Vacutainer tubes. Ficoll-Paque density-gradient centrifugation was used to isolate PBMCs, with at least 6 million per sample. Total RNA, at least 6 micrograms per sample, was extracted from PBMCs with Trizol reagent. For every donor, flow cytometry on a PBMC aliquot measured the percentage of naive CD45RAhigh/CD27high T cells. These data were also filed under a second study, of T cells of mothers and their children. As the second publication notes: Nine systemically healthy Caucasian individuals, comprising three mothers and their six children, were included as donors. cDNA synthesis consumed the entire amount of extracted RNA, loaded at approximately 1.6 ug RNA in each 15 ul reaction. Sample barcodes and 2-4 random nucleotides were added via the M1S primer in the second PCR. Each mother yielded over 8.5 million TCR beta CDR3 reads and each child about 3 million reads. TCR recombination output is similarly shaped by thymic selection in related and unrelated pairs, with a minor effect exerted by inherited differences. Related mother-child pairs always showed normalized repertoire overlap that was slightly higher than in unrelated mother-child pairs, though the difference was never significant. Persistent microchimeric T cell clones were not detected, at a sensitivity of about 100 clones per million clonotypes. Deep NGS was used in the study to compare the TCR beta repertoires of mothers and children and to look for features that separate related mother-child pairs from unrelated individuals. The mean age was roughly 36 +/- 4 years for the mothers and approximately 11 +/- 4 years for the children. After adapter ligation with NEBNext reagents, the libraries were sequenced on Illumina HiSeq 2000 with 100+100 nt paired-end reads. Mother and child libraries were prepared a month apart and sequenced in separate runs to prevent cross-contamination. For each donor, between roughly 500,000 and 2,100,000 distinct TCR beta clonotypes were identified. Naive TCR beta clonotypes were estimated from low-frequency clonotypes matched to each donor's FACS-determined naive share, without sorting.

The TCR originated in a girl aged 2 to 10 in good health. Sequenced: blood. The rearranged segments are TRBV28 and TRBJ2-3, and TRBD2 aligns with 12 junction nucleotides. The base sequence is TGTGCCAGCAACACGTTCTTACTAGCGGGGGGCATCACAGATACGCAGTATTTT. This codes for CASNTFLLAGGITDTQYF.